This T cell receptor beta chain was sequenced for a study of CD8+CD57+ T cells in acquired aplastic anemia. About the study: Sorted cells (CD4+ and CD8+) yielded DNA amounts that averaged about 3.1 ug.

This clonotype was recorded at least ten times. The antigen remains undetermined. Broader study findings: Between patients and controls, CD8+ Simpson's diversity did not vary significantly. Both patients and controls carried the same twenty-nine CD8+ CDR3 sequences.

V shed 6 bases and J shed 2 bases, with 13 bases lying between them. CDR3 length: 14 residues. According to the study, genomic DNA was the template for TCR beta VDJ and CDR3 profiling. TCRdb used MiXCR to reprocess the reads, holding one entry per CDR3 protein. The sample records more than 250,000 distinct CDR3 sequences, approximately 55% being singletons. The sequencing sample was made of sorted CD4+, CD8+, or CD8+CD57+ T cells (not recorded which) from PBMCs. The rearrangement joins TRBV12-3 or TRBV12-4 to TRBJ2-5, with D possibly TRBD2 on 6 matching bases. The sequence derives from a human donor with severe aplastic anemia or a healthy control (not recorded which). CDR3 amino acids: CASSVRDWQETQYF. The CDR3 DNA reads TGTGCCAGCAGCGTCCGGGACTGGCAAGAGACCCAGTACTTC.